The present entry profiles one TCR beta chain with its context. Its cognate antigen is unknown. Germline CDR1 reads SGHKS; CDR2 reads YYEKEE (reference sequence). Between the trimmed V and J ends, which lost 4 bases and 8 bases, there was a span of 13 bases. This CDR3 spans 13 amino acids. The data stem from a study of T cell repertoires in cytomegalovirus infection. Background on the study: Well-studied HLA-B-restricted CMV epitopes were used in the study alongside recently identified HLA-C-restricted ones. Study-wide findings and caveats: HLA-C-restricted CMV-specific TCR beta clonotypes prevailed in the ex vivo response.

MiXCR, applied by TCRdb to the reads, yields one record per CDR3 protein. The sample holds 80,000 to 95,000 distinct CDR3 sequences, 25% to 35% seen once. Sequencing used CD8+ T cells from cultured PBMCs, obtained from culture after CMV antigen stimulation. V and J are TRBV5-5 and TRBJ2-1; unclear D gene. This clonotype was obtained from a human donor in good health (CMV status not recorded). Some clones in this sample may be carry-over from other donors' samples. The CDR3 DNA sequence: TGTGCCAGCAGCCCGATCTGGGGTGATGAGCAGTTCTTC. This codes for CASSPIWGDEQFF.